This T cell receptor beta chain was sequenced during a study of CD4+ T cells in melanoma. Clones were sequenced by immunoSEQ multiplex PCR, and TCRdb holds only the in-frame ones, with some missing. The table records approximately 10,000 clones, approximately 68% of them present only once. Broader study findings: Diverse differentiation states were reported for melanoma neoantigen-specific CD4+ T cells. CD8+ T cell, macrophage and B cell function reportedly correlated with neoantigen-specific CD4+ T cells.

Note on this clone: Its antigen remains unknown.

The V gene lost 0 bases and the J gene lost 0 bases, with 8 bases spanning the gap. Germline V gene lookup returns CDR1 MGHRA and CDR2 YSYEKL. CDR3 length: 16 amino acids. This receptor was identified in a human donor with melanoma. Sequences were obtained from cells from a culture (not recorded whether cultured in vitro). The V call is TRBV4-1, the J call TRBJ1-4; D is unclear. The CDR3 here is CASSQETQATNEKLFF. For the CDR3, the DNA is TGCGCCAGCAGCCAAGAAACCCAGGCAACTAATGAAAAACTGTTTTTT.